A single sample gave rise to the 10 T cell receptor beta chains below, sequenced in a study of T cell responses to AZD1222 COVID-19 vaccine. Profiled with immunoSEQ multiplex PCR; TCRdb holds only in-frame clones, not every one. The table shows approximately 70,000 clones, with approximately 81% occurring only once. The sample in question was peripheral blood, obtained on day 0 of AZD1222 vaccination. All receptors derive from an adult in good health.

The rearrangement links TRBV28 to TRBJ2-7; possibly TRBD1 or TRBD2 for D (5 bases each). Germline V lookup: CDR1 MDHEN, CDR2 SYDVKM. Trimming stripped 7 bases from V and 3 bases from J, with 19 bases between. CDR3 length: 15 amino acids. This CDR3 is CASISGTAWVYEQYF. DNA of the CDR3: TGTGCCAGCATATCCGGGACGGCGTGGGTCTACGAGCAGTACTTC.

V usage is TRBV25-1 and J usage is TRBJ1-1; D remains unclear. This CDR3 region has 17 residues. V was pared by 1 base and J by 4 bases, with 19 bases between. Germline-derived CDR1 and CDR2 are MGHDK and SYGVNS. CDR3 DNA: TGTGCCAGCAGTGAATTAGGTTGGGAGGGCGGTATCACTGAAGCTTTCTTT. Protein: CASSELGWEGGITEAFF. The variable domain in full, completed from reference TRBV25-1 and TRBJ1-1, reads EADIYQTPRYLVIGTGKKITLECSQTMGHDKMYWYQQDPGMELHLIHYSYGVNSTEKGDLSSESTVSRIRTEHFPLTLESARPSHTSQYLCASSELGWEGGITEAFFGQGTRLTVV.

The V call is TRBV5-1, the J call TRBJ1-3, with TRBD1 as a possible D gene (6 bases). The V gene lost 1 base and the J gene lost 7 bases, with 15 bases spanning the gap. CDR3 length equals 15 residues. CDR1 is SGHRS, CDR2 YFSETQ, per germline. As DNA, the CDR3 is TGCGCCAGCAGCTTGTCTGGGGGCGAAGGTAACACCATATATTTT. Amino acid sequence: CASSLSGGEGNTIYF.

The chain uses TRBV11-2 and TRBJ1-2; TRBD1 agrees at 8 bases. This CDR3 is built from 16 residues. CDR1 is SGHAT, CDR2 FQNNGV, per germline. V was clipped by 3 bases and J by 7 bases; unmatched bases: 13. As DNA, the CDR3 is TGTGCCAGCAGCTTCAGTCGGGACAGGCGTTTGGGTGGCTACACCTTC. It translates to CASSFSRDRRLGGYTF.

This chain uses TRBV29-1 with TRBJ2-1; 13 positions agree with TRBD2. Germline V lookup: CDR1 SQVTM, CDR2 ANQGSEA. Germline trimming cut 1 base from V and 9 bases from J; bases unmatched to any gene: 9. This CDR3 spans 16 amino acids. CDR3 protein: CSVEGRGLAGESEQFF. The CDR3 DNA is TGCAGCGTTGAAGGTCGCGGACTAGCGGGGGAAAGTGAGCAGTTCTTC.

V is TRBV27 and J is TRBJ2-1; TRBD2 aligns across 12 bases. V shed 2 bases, J shed 10 bases, and the junction held 9 bases outside the gene matches. There are 16 residues in the CDR3. Germline assignment: CDR1 MNHEY and CDR2 SMNVEV (reference sequence). The CDR3 sequence is CASSLIQASGRDEQFF. The DNA of the CDR3 is TGTGCCAGCAGTTTAATCCAGGCTAGCGGGAGGGACGAGCAGTTCTTC.

DNA of the CDR3: TGCGCCAGCAGCTTGGGAGCGAACCTGAACACTGAAGCTTTCTTT. Amino acids: CASSLGANLNTEAFF. The V gene is TRBV5-1, the J gene TRBJ1-1; D is unresolved. V lost 0 bases, J lost 0 bases, and 9 bases lay in between. Germline V lookup: CDR1 SGHRS, CDR2 YFSETQ. The CDR3 length is 15 residues. Filled out from reference TRBV5-1 and TRBJ1-1, the complete variable domain reads KAGVTQTPRYLIKTRGQQVTLSCSPISGHRSVSWYQQTPGQGLQFLFEYFSETQRNKGNFPGRFSGRQFSNSRSEMNVSTLELGDSALYLCASSLGANLNTEAFFGQGTRLTVV.

The genes are TRBV5-1 and TRBJ2-3; D gene uncertain. V was cut by 1 base and J by 4 bases, with 22 bases left in between. CDR3 length: 18 residues. CDR1 and CDR2 (germline): SGHRS, YFSETQ. CDR3 bases: TGCGCCAGCAGCTTGAAAGTAGGTAATGGTGCACGCCCAGATACGCAGTATTTT. It yields the protein CASSLKVGNGARPDTQYF.

This rearrangement joins TRBV28 to TRBJ2-7; no clear D gene. The germline V gene encodes CDR1 MDHEN and CDR2 SYDVKM. The V gene lost 2 bases and the J gene lost 2 bases, with 10 bases spanning the gap. There are 14 residues in the CDR3. CDR3 loop: CASSLGFTTYEQYF. The CDR3, as DNA: TGTGCCAGCAGTTTAGGGTTTACGACCTACGAGCAGTACTTC.

The chain has TRBV6-6 and TRBJ2-2, with D hard to call. The CDR3 is made up of 15 amino acids. The ends were cut back, 2 bases at V and 3 bases at J, with 10 bases in the middle. Germline assignment: CDR1 MNHNY and CDR2 SVGAGI (reference sequence). This CDR3 reads CASSYDLSDTGELFF. The CDR3 DNA reads as TGTGCCAGCAGTTACGATCTTTCGGACACCGGGGAGCTGTTTTTT.